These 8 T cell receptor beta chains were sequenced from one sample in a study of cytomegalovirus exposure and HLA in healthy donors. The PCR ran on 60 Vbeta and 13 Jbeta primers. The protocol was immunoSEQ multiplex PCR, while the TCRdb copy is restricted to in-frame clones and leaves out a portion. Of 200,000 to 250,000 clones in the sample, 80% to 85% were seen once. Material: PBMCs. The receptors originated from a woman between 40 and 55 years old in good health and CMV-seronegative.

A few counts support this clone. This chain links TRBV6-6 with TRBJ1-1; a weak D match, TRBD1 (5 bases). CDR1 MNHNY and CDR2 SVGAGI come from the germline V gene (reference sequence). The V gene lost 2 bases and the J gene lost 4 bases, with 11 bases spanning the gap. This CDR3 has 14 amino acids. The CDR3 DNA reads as TGTGCCAGCAGTTACCCGGGACTAGGCACTGAAGCTTTCTTT. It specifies CASSYPGLGTEAFF.

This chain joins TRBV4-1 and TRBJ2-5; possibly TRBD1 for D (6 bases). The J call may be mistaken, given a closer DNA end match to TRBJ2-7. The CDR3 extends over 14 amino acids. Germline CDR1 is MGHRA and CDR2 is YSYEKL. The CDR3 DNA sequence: TGCGCCAGCAGGTTACTCGAGGGGGCCTACGAGCAGTACTTC. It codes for CASRLLEGAYEQYF.

DNA of the CDR3: TGTGCCAGCAGACGAGACAGGGCGGCTAATGAAAAACTGTTTTTT. Its translation is CASRRDRAANEKLFF. The rearrangement uses TRBV6-1 and TRBJ1-4; 7 nucleotides agree with TRBD1. Germline assignment: CDR1 MNHNS and CDR2 SASEGT. V was clipped by 6 bases and J by 3 bases; unmatched bases: 7. The CDR3 extends over 15 amino acids.

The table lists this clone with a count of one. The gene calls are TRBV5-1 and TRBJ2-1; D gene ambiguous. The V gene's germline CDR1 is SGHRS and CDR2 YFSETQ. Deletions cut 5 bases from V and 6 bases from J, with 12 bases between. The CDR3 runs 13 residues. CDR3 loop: CASSLQVSNEQFF. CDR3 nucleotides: TGCGCCAGCAGTCTCCAGGTTAGCAATGAGCAGTTCTTC.

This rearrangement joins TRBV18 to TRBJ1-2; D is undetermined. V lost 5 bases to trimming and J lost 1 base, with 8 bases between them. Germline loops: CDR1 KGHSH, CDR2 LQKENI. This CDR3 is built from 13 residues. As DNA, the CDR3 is TGTGCCAGCTCAGCCCAGGATAACTATGGCTACACCTTC. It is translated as CASSAQDNYGYTF. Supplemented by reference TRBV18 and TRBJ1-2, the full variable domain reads NAGVMQNPRHLVRRRGQEARLRCSPMKGHSHVYWYRQLPEEGLKFMVYLQKENIIDESGMPKERFSAEFPKEGPSILRIQQVVRGDSAAYFCASSAQDNYGYTFGSGTRLTVV.

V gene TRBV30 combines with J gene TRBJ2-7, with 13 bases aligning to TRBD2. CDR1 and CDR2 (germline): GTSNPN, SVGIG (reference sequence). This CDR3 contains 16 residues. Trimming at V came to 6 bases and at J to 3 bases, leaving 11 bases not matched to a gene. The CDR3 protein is CACGLAGAPGLYEQYF. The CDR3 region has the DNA TGTGCCTGTGGACTAGCGGGAGCCCCTGGGCTCTACGAGCAGTACTTC.

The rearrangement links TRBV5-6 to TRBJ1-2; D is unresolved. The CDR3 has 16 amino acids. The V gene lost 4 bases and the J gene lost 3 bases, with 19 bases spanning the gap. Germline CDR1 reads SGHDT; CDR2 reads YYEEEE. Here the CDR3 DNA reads TGTGCCAGCAGCCATTTTGTCGGCAGGCTCGACTATGGCTACACCTTC. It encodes CASSHFVGRLDYGYTF. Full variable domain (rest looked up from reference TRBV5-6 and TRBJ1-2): DAGVTQSPTHLIKTRGQQVTLRCSPKSGHDTVSWYQQALGQGPQFIFQYYEEEERQRGNFPDRFSGHQFPNYSSELNVNALLLGDSALYLCASSHFVGRLDYGYTFGSGTRLTVV.

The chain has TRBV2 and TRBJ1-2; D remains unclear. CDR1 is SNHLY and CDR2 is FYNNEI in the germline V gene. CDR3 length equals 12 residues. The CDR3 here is CAARVLRGGYTF. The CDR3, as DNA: TGTGCTGCGCGTGTCCTCCGCGGTGGCTACACCTTC.